The 14 T cell receptor beta chains below were found in one sample sequenced in a study of T cells in pancreatic ductal adenocarcinoma. TCRdb keeps only in-frame clones here, not all; method: immunoSEQ multiplex PCR. The sample carries 30,000 or so clones, around 90% recorded once. No neoadjuvant therapy was given to the selected pancreatic ductal adenocarcinoma patients before their surgery. Sequencing input: PBMCs. These receptors were obtained from a human donor with pancreatic ductal adenocarcinoma.

The chain uses TRBV7-9 and TRBJ1-4; TRBD1 is a possible D gene (5 bases). The CDR3 totals 15 residues. The ends were cut back, 6 bases at V and 8 bases at J, with 19 bases in the middle. The germline V gene has CDR1 SEHNR and CDR2 FQNEAQ (reference sequence). The CDR3: CASRSGGGIEEKLFF. The CDR3 coding sequence is TGTGCCAGCAGATCCGGTGGGGGAATTGAAGAAAAACTGTTTTTT. Full variable domain (rest looked up from reference TRBV7-9 and TRBJ1-4): DTGVSQNPRHKITKRGQNVTFRCDPISEHNRLYWYRQTLGQGPEFLTYFQNEAQLEKSRLLSDRFSAERPKGSFSTLEIQRTEQGDSAMYLCASRSGGGIEEKLFFGSGTQLSVL.

The V and J genes are TRBV27 and TRBJ2-2; a possible D gene is TRBD1 (6 bases). There are 15 residues in the CDR3. Trimming stripped 4 bases from V and 6 bases from J, with 15 bases between. From germline, CDR1 is MNHEY and CDR2 SMNVEV (reference sequence). The CDR3 here is CASSSPGQAAGELFF. For the CDR3, the DNA is TGTGCCAGCAGTTCCCCGGGACAAGCAGCCGGGGAGCTGTTTTTT.

This clone was counted once. J is TRBJ1-5 and V is TRBV19; D unclear. V was pared by 6 bases and J by 3 bases, with 18 bases between. This CDR3 has 16 amino acids. CDR1 is LNHDA, CDR2 SQIVND, per germline (reference sequence). Here the CDR3 reads CASSPGVVRYNQPQHF. CDR3 nucleotides: TGTGCCAGTAGCCCTGGTGTGGTGAGGTACAATCAGCCCCAGCATTTT.

The CDR3 sequence: CASSHGEETQYF. CDR3 in DNA: TGTGCCAGCAGCCACGGGGAAGAGACCCAGTACTTC. The chain employs TRBV11-2 and TRBJ2-5; D may be TRBD2 (5 bases). CDR1 SGHAT and CDR2 FQNNGV come from the germline V gene. The V end was cut by 5 bases, the J end by 3 bases, with 7 bases between. The CDR3 loop spans 12 amino acids.

The chain employs TRBV9 and TRBJ2-1, with TRBD1 as a possible D gene (6 bases). The CDR3 extends over 13 amino acids. V lost 1 base to trimming and J lost 8 bases, with 10 bases between them. Germline CDR1 reads SGDLS; CDR2 reads YYNGEE. The CDR3 is CASSVPGGDEQFF. The CDR3 region has the DNA TGTGCCAGCAGCGTACCTGGGGGCGATGAGCAGTTCTTC.

The CDR3 is CASSRTGDYGYTF. In nucleotides, the CDR3 is TGTGCCAGCAGTAGGACAGGGGACTATGGCTACACCTTC. The V and J genes are TRBV6-1 and TRBJ1-2; 9 nucleotides align to TRBD1. The CDR3 is 13 residues long. Trimming cost V 5 bases and J 3 bases; bases outside gene matches: 1. Germline CDR1 MNHNS, CDR2 SASEGT.

The chain combines TRBV14 with TRBJ1-2; TRBD1 is a possible D gene (6 bases). The CDR3 is 14 residues long. Deletions cut 1 base from V and 7 bases from J, with 13 bases between. In germline, CDR1 is SGHDN, CDR2 FVKESK. The CDR3 loop is CASSQGDTTIGYTF. The CDR3 nucleotides read TGTGCCAGCAGCCAAGGGGACACGACTATTGGCTACACCTTC.

The V and J genes are TRBV11-3 and TRBJ1-2, with 7 bases lining up with TRBD1. V dropped 1 base and J dropped 6; count of bases not matched to a gene: 8. Germline V gives CDR1 SGHNT, CDR2 YENEEA. This CDR3 contains 15 residues. In DNA, the CDR3 is TGTGCCAGCAGCTTAGGAATCGACAGGGAGGATGGCTACACCTTC. Translation: CASSLGIDREDGYTF.

The J gene is TRBJ2-1, the V gene TRBV11-1, with D uncertain. Trimming shortened V by 1 base and J by 0 bases, and 16 bases separated the two germline ends. CDR1 and CDR2 from the germline V gene are SGHAT and FQDESV (reference sequence). There are 18 residues in the CDR3. The CDR3 DNA follows: TGTGCCAGCAGCTTAGGGGTTAGTAGCCTTGGCTCCTACAATGAGCAGTTCTTC. Its protein product is CASSLGVSSLGSYNEQFF.

This chain connects TRBV7-9 to TRBJ2-5; D unresolved. V shed 3 bases and J shed 2 bases, with 1 base lying between them. The CDR3 runs to 11 residues. Germline V gene sequence: CDR1 SEHNR, CDR2 FQNEAQ (reference sequence). The CDR3 DNA reads as TGTGCCAGCAGCTTTCAAGAGACCCAGTACTTC. This translates into CASSFQETQYF.

This chain joins TRBV28 and TRBJ2-1; 10 positions agree with TRBD2. This CDR3 contains 16 residues. From germline, CDR1 is MDHEN and CDR2 SYDVKM. Losses at the gene ends were 2 bases for V and 7 bases for J; bases not matched to a gene: 8. The CDR3 sequence: CASSLITSGVHNEQFF. CDR3 in DNA: TGTGCCAGCAGTTTAATCACTAGCGGGGTTCATAATGAGCAGTTCTTC.

V usage is TRBV5-5 and J usage is TRBJ2-3; TRBD2 agrees at 9 bases. CDR1 SGHKS and CDR2 YYEKEE come from the germline V gene (reference sequence). CDR3 length: 15 residues. The J segment lost 7 bases and the V segment lost 4 bases, leaving 10 bases of the junction unmatched. CDR3 sequence reads: CASSPRGGTSYTQYF. CDR3 sequence (DNA): TGTGCCAGCAGCCCCCGGGGTGGGACTAGCTATACGCAGTATTTT.

CDR3 residues: CASSLSTRGTRSTEAFF. In DNA, the CDR3 is TGTGCCAGTAGTCTATCAACGAGGGGGACTAGAAGCACTGAAGCTTTCTTT. V gene TRBV19 combines with J gene TRBJ1-1, with D tentatively TRBD1 (6 bases). CDR1 is LNHDA, CDR2 SQIVND, per germline (reference sequence). V lost 5 bases and J lost 4, with 23 bases in between. The length of the CDR3 is 17 residues.

V is TRBV28 and J is TRBJ2-1, with TRBD2 matching 8 bases. The CDR3 runs 18 residues. Trimming at V came to 5 bases and at J to 3 bases, leaving 15 bases not matched to a gene. Germline-derived CDR1 and CDR2 are MDHEN and SYDVKM. Here the CDR3 reads CASSPPPGAGVYYNEQFF. DNA of the CDR3: TGTGCCAGCAGTCCCCCCCCAGGAGCGGGAGTGTACTACAATGAGCAGTTCTTC. The full variable domain, with the rest looked up from reference TRBV28 and TRBJ2-1, is DVKVTQSSRYLVKRTGEKVFLECVQDMDHENMFWYRQDPGLGLRLIYFSYDVKMKEKGDIPEGYSVSREKKERFSLILESASTNQTSMYLCASSPPPGAGVYYNEQFFGPGTRLTVL.